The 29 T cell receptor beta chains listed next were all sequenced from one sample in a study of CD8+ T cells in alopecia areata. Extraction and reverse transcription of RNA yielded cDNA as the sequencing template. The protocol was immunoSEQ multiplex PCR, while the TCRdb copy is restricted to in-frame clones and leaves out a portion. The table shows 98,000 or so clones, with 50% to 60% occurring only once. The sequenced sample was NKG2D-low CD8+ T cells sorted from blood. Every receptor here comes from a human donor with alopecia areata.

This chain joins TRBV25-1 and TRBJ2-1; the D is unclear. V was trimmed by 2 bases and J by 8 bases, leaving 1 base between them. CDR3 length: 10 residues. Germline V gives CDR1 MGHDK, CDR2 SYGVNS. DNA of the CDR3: TGTGCCAGCAGTGAACATGAGCAGTTCTTC. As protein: CASSEHEQFF.

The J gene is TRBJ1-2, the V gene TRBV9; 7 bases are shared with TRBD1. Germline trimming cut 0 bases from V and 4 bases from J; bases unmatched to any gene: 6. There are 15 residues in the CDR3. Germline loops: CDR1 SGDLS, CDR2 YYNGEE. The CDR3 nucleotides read TGTGCCAGCAGCGTAGGCGAAGGGGGCGGCTATGGCTACACCTTC. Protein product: CASSVGEGGGYGYTF.

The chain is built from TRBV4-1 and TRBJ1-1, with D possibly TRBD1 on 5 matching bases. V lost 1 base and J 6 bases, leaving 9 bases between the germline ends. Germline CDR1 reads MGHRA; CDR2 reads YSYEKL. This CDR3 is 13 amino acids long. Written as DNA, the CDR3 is TGCGCCAGCAGCCAAGTCGGGACTCCTGAAGCTTTCTTT. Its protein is CASSQVGTPEAFF.

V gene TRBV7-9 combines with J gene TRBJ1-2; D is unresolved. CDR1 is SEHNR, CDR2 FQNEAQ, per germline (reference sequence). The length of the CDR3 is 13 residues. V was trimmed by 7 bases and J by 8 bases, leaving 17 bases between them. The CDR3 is CASTQGMRYGYTF. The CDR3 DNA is TGTGCCAGCACCCAAGGGATGCGATACGGCTACACCTTC.

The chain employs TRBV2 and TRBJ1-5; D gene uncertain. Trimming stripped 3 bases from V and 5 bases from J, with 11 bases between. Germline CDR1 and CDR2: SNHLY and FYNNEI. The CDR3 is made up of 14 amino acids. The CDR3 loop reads CASSDLDGDQPQHF. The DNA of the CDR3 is TGTGCCAGCAGTGACCTAGACGGTGATCAGCCCCAGCATTTT.

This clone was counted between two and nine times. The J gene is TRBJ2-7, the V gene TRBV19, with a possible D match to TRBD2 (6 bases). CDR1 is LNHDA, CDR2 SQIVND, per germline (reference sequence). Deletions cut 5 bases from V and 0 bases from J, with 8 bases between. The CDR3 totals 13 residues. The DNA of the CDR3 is TGTGCCAGTAGTTTTAGCGGCTCCTACGAGCAGTACTTC. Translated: CASSFSGSYEQYF.

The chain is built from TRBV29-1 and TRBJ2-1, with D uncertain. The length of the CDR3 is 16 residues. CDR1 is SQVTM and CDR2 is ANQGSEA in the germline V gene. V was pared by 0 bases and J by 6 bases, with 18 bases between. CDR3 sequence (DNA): TGCAGCGTTGAAGATGGAAGCGTTTGGGCCTCCAATGAGCAGTTCTTC. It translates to CSVEDGSVWASNEQFF.

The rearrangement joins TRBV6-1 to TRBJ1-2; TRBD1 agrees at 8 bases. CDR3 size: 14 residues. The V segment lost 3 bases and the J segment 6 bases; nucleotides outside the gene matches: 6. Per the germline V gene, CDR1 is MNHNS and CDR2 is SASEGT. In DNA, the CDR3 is TGTGCCAGCAGTGACACGGACAGGGTGAATGGCTACACCTTC. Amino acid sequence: CASSDTDRVNGYTF.

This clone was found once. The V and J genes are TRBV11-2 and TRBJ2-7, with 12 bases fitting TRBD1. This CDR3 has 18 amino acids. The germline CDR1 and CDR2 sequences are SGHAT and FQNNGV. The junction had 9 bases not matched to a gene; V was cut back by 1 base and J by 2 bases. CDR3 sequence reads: CASSLGAPGQGAAYEQYF. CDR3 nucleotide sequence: TGTGCCAGCAGCTTAGGTGCCCCGGGACAGGGGGCGGCCTACGAGCAGTACTTC.

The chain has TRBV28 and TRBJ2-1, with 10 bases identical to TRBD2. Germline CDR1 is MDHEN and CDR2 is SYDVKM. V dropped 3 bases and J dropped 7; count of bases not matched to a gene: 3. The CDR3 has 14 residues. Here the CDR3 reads CASSFPLAGNEQFF. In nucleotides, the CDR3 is TGTGCCAGCAGTTTTCCACTAGCGGGGAATGAGCAGTTCTTC.

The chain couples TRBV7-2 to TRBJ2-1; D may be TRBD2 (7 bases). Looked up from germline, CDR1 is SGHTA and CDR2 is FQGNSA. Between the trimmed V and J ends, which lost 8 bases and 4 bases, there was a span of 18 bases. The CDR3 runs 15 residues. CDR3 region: CASFPGGGVYNEQFF. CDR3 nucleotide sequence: TGTGCCAGCTTTCCCGGAGGGGGGGTGTACAATGAGCAGTTCTTC.

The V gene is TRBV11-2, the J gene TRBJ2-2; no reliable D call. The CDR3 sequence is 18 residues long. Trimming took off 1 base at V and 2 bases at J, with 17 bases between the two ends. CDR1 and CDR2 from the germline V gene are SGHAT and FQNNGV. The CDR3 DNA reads TGTGCCAGCAGCTTAGCGTCAGGATGGTTTGTCAACACCGGGGAGCTGTTTTTT. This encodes CASSLASGWFVNTGELFF.

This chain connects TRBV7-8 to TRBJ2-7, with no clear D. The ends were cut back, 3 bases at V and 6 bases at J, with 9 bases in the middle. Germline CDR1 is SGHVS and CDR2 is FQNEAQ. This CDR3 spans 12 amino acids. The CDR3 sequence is CASSLYGLEQYF. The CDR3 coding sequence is TGTGCCAGCAGCTTGTACGGCCTCGAGCAGTACTTC.

The CDR3 sequence is CASSYPSGRITDTQYF. The CDR3 region has the DNA TGTGCCAGCAGCTACCCTAGCGGGAGGATCACAGATACGCAGTATTTT. The rearrangement uses TRBV5-6 and TRBJ2-3, with 11 bases matching TRBD2. The CDR3 length is 16 residues. V gave up 3 bases and J gave up 2 bases; unmatched junction bases: 5. In germline, CDR1 is SGHDT, CDR2 YYEEEE.

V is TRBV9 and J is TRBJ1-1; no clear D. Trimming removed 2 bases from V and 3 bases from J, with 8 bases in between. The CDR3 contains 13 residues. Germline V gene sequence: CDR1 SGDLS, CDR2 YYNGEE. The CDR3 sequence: CASSVSGYTEAFF. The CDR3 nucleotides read TGTGCCAGCAGCGTCTCTGGGTACACTGAAGCTTTCTTT.

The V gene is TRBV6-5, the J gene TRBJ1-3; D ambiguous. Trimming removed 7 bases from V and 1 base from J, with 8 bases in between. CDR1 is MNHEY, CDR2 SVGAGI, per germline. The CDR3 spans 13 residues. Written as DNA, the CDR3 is TGTGCCAGCACAGAGGGTTCTGGAAACACCATATATTTT. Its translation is CASTEGSGNTIYF.

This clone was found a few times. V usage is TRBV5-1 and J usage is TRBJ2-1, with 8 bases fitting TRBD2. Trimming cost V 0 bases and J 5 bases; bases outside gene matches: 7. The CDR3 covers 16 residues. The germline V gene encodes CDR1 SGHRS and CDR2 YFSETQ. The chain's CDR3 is CASSLAPRTSNNEQFF. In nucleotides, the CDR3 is TGCGCCAGCAGCTTGGCCCCTAGGACTAGCAACAATGAGCAGTTCTTC.

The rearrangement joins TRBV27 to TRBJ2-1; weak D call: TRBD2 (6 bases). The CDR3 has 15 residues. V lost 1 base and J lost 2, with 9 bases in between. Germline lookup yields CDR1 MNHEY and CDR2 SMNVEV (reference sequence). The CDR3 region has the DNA TGTGCCAGCAGTTTATATAGCGGCACCTACAATGAGCAGTTCTTC. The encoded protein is CASSLYSGTYNEQFF.

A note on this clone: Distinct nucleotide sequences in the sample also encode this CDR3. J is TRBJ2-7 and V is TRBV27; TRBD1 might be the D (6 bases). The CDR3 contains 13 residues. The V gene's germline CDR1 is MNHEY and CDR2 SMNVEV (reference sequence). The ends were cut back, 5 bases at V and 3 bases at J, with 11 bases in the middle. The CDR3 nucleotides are TGTGCCAGCAGTCTAGGGGGTAGCTACGAGCAGTACTTC. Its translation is CASSLGGSYEQYF.

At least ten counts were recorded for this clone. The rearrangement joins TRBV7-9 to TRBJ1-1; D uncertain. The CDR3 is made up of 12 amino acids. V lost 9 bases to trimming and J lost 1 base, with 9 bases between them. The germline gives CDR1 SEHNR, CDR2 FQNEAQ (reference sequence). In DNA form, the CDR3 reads TGTGCCAGTGACCTGGGGAACACTGAAGCTTTCTTT. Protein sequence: CASDLGNTEAFF.

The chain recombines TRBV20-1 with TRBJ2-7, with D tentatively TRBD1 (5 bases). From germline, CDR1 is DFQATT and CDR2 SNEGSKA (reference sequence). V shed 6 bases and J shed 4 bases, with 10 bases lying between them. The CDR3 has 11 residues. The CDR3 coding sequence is TGCAGTGCACCCCAGGGTTACGAGCAGTACTTC. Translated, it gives CSAPQGYEQYF.

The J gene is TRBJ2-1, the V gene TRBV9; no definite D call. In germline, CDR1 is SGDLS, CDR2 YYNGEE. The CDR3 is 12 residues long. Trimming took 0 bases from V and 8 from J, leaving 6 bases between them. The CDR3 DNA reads TGTGCCAGCAGCGTAGACGTAGATGAGCAGTTCTTC. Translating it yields CASSVDVDEQFF.

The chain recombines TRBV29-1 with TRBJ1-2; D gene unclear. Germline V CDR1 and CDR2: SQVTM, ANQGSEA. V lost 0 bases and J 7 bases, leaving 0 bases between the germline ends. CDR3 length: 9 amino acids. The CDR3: CSVEDGYTF. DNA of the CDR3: TGCAGCGTTGAAGATGGCTACACCTTC.

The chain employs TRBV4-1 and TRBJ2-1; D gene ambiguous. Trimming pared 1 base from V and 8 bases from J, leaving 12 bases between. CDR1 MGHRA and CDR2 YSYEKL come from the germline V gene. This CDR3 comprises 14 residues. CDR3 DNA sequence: TGCGCCAGCAGCCAAGGGGTAGACCTTTATGAGCAGTTCTTC. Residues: CASSQGVDLYEQFF.

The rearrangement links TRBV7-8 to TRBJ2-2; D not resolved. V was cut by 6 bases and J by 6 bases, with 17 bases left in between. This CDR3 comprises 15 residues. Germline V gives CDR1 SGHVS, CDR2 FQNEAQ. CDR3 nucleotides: TGTGCCAGCAGTTTCTATGCATTCCAGGCCGGGGAGCTGTTTTTT. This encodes CASSFYAFQAGELFF.

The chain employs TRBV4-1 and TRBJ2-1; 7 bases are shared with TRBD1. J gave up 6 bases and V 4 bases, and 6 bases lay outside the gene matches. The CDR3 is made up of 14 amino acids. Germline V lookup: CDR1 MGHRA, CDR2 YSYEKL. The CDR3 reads CASSRDRDSNEQFF. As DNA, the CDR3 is TGCGCCAGCAGCCGTGACCGGGACAGCAATGAGCAGTTCTTC.

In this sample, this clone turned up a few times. CDR3 region: CASSLDRNAAEAFF. CDR3 in DNA: TGCGCCAGCAGCCTAGACAGGAATGCGGCTGAAGCTTTCTTT. The chain carries TRBV5-1 and TRBJ1-1; perhaps TRBD1 as D (6 bases). V was cut by 4 bases and J by 6 bases, with 16 bases left in between. The CDR3 is 14 residues long. Germline CDR1 and CDR2: SGHRS and YFSETQ.

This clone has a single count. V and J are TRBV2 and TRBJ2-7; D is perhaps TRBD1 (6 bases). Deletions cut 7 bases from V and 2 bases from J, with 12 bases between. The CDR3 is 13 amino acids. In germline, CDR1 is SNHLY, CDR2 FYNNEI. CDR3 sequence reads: CASTQGQAYEQYF. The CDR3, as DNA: TGTGCCAGCACCCAGGGGCAGGCCTACGAGCAGTACTTC.

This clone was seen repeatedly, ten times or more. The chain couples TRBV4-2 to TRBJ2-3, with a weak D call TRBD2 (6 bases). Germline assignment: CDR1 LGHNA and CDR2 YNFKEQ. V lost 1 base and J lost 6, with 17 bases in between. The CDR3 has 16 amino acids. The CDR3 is CASSQVDQRVTDTQYF. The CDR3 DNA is TGTGCCAGCAGCCAAGTCGACCAGCGGGTAACCGATACGCAGTATTTT.